Below are 24 T cell receptor beta chains sequenced from a single sample in a study of blood T cell repertoires in COVID-19. Sequencing used immunoSEQ multiplex PCR; TCRdb keeps in-frame clones, though not all of them. Among 55,000 to 90,000 clones listed, about 86% were seen once. Sequenced material: peripheral blood. The receptors stem from a man aged 70-80 years with active COVID-19.

The chain is built from TRBV5-1 and TRBJ2-1; D is unclear. Trimming shortened V by 2 bases and J by 2 bases, and 8 bases separated the two germline ends. The CDR3 extends over 14 amino acids. The germline V gene has CDR1 SGHRS and CDR2 YFSETQ. The CDR3: CASSFFGPYNEQFF. The DNA for the CDR3 is TGCGCCAGCAGCTTTTTTGGCCCCTACAATGAGCAGTTCTTC. The full variable domain, rest sourced from reference TRBV5-1 and TRBJ2-1, is KAGVTQTPRYLIKTRGQQVTLSCSPISGHRSVSWYQQTPGQGLQFLFEYFSETQRNKGNFPGRFSGRQFSNSRSEMNVSTLELGDSALYLCASSFFGPYNEQFFGPGTRLTVL.

The chain carries TRBV5-1 and TRBJ2-7, with TRBD2 matching over 8 bases. This CDR3 is 16 amino acids long. The V gene end was trimmed by 0 bases and the J gene end by 3 bases; junction bases not matched to a gene: 8. CDR1 is SGHRS and CDR2 is YFSETQ in the germline V gene. The CDR3 sequence is CASSLAGGGRIYEQYF. The CDR3 DNA reads as TGCGCCAGCAGCTTGGCCGGGGGCGGGAGGATCTACGAGCAGTACTTC.

V is TRBV4-3 and J is TRBJ1-4; maybe TRBD1 (6 bases). CDR1 LGHNA and CDR2 YSLEER come from the germline V gene. V was trimmed by 3 bases and J by 7 bases, leaving 21 bases between them. CDR3 length: 17 amino acids. CDR3: CASSQGPGQSDGEKLFF. CDR3 sequence (DNA): TGCGCCAGCAGCCAGGGCCCCGGACAGTCAGATGGTGAAAAACTGTTTTTT.

The chain joins TRBV5-4 to TRBJ1-4, with unresolved D. V gave up 0 bases and J gave up 6 bases, with 6 bases separating them. The CDR3 totals 13 residues. Germline V gene data show CDR1 as SGHNT and CDR2 as YYREEE (reference sequence). The CDR3 sequence: CASSLGADEKLFF. The DNA for the CDR3 is TGTGCCAGCAGCTTGGGGGCCGATGAAAAACTGTTTTTT.

The CDR3 loop is CASRPQGWDIQYF. As DNA, the CDR3 is TGTGCCAGCAGGCCACAGGGCTGGGACATTCAGTACTTC. The V call is TRBV28, the J call TRBJ2-4; D may be TRBD1 (6 bases). CDR1 is MDHEN and CDR2 is SYDVKM in the germline V gene. V shed 6 bases and J shed 8 bases, with 14 bases lying between them. This CDR3 is built from 13 residues.

The rearrangement joins TRBV19 to TRBJ2-2; TRBD1 aligns across 8 bases. The CDR3 is 16 amino acids. V lost 6 bases to trimming and J lost 1 base; unmatched junction nucleotides: 7. From germline, CDR1 is LNHDA and CDR2 SQIVND (reference sequence). The chain's CDR3 is CASSRGRAENTGELFF. CDR3 nucleotide sequence: TGTGCCAGTAGCAGGGGGCGGGCGGAGAACACCGGGGAGCTGTTTTTT. Looking up the rest from reference TRBV19 and TRBJ2-2 gives the full variable domain: DGGITQSPKYLFRKEGQNVTLSCEQNLNHDAMYWYRQDPGQGLRLIYYSQIVNDFQKGDIAEGYSVSREKKESFPLTVTSAQKNPTAFYLCASSRGRAENTGELFFGEGSRLTVL.

This chain links TRBV28 with TRBJ1-4, with D perhaps TRBD1 (5 bases). The CDR3 totals 17 residues. Germline-derived CDR1 and CDR2 are MDHEN and SYDVKM. V lost 3 bases to trimming and J lost 0 bases, with 14 bases between them. CDR3 residues: CASSFEQGRPTNEKLFF. In DNA, the CDR3 is TGTGCCAGCAGTTTCGAGCAGGGCCGTCCAACTAATGAAAAACTGTTTTTT. Combining the CDR3 with reference TRBV28 and TRBJ1-4 gives the whole variable domain DVKVTQSSRYLVKRTGEKVFLECVQDMDHENMFWYRQDPGLGLRLIYFSYDVKMKEKGDIPEGYSVSREKKERFSLILESASTNQTSMYLCASSFEQGRPTNEKLFFGSGTQLSVL.

V usage is TRBV6-5 and J usage is TRBJ2-1, with 9 bases lining up with TRBD2. Germline-derived CDR1 and CDR2 are MNHEY and SVGAGI. The CDR3 covers 14 residues. J gave up 8 bases and V 7 bases, and 9 bases lay outside the gene matches. The CDR3 here is CASTGSGRGDEQFF. CDR3 sequence (DNA): TGTGCCAGCACCGGTAGCGGGAGAGGCGATGAGCAGTTCTTC.

The chain recombines TRBV7-2 with TRBJ2-1, with D maybe TRBD2 (7 bases). CDR3 length: 15 residues. CDR1 SGHTA and CDR2 FQGNSA come from the germline V gene. The V end was cut by 2 bases, the J end by 9 bases, with 17 bases between. The CDR3 loop reads CASSLFGGARSEQFF. CDR3 coding DNA: TGTGCCAGCAGCTTATTTGGGGGGGCGCGTAGTGAGCAGTTCTTC. Full variable domain (missing parts from reference TRBV7-2 and TRBJ2-1): GAGVSQSPSNKVTEKGKDVELRCDPISGHTALYWYRQSLGQGLEFLIYFQGNSAPDKSGLPSDRFSAERTGGSVSTLTIQRTQQEDSAVYLCASSLFGGARSEQFFGPGTRLTVL.

This chain links TRBV28 with TRBJ1-5; 7 bases agree with TRBD1. The germline V gene encodes CDR1 MDHEN and CDR2 SYDVKM. The CDR3 has 14 amino acids. Trimming removed 8 bases from V and 6 bases from J; junction bases left unmatched: 10. The CDR3 nucleotides are TGTGCCAGCCACCGAACAGGGGAGAGTCAGCCCCAGCATTTT. Its translation is CASHRTGESQPQHF.

The CDR3 DNA reads as TGTGCCAGCTCCGACAGCCTGGGCGAGCAGTACTTC. Its protein product is CASSDSLGEQYF. V is TRBV11-2 and J is TRBJ2-7; possible D gene TRBD1, 5 bases. The CDR3 is 12 residues long. Trimming stripped 8 bases from V and 6 bases from J, with 14 bases between. Germline-derived CDR1 and CDR2 are SGHAT and FQNNGV.

In this sample, this clone turned up a few times. This rearrangement joins TRBV19 to TRBJ2-5; maybe TRBD2 (7 bases). Germline V lookup: CDR1 LNHDA, CDR2 SQIVND (reference sequence). Trimming pared 6 bases from V and 4 bases from J, leaving 24 bases between. This CDR3 spans 17 amino acids. The CDR3 DNA reads as TGTGCCAGTAGACCCCGGGGGGCCTCGAGGGTCGGAGAGACCCAGTACTTC. Protein: CASRPRGASRVGETQYF.

A single count supports this clone. The rearrangement joins TRBV6-6 to TRBJ1-1; D is uncertain. V lost 2 bases, J lost 1 base, and 8 bases lay in between. This CDR3 is built from 14 residues. Per the germline V gene, CDR1 is MNHNY and CDR2 is SVGAGI (reference sequence). CDR3 in DNA: TGTGCCAGCAGTTACGGGCAGGCGAACACTGAAGCTTTCTTT. Protein sequence: CASSYGQANTEAFF.

The chain combines TRBV5-1 with TRBJ2-1, with TRBD2 identical over 13 bases. V lost 0 bases, J lost 6 bases, and 12 bases stayed unmatched. The CDR3 length is 19 residues. CDR1 and CDR2 from the germline V gene are SGHRS and YFSETQ. The CDR3 loop is CASSLASGTSGTGGNEQFF. DNA of the CDR3: TGCGCCAGCAGCTTGGCGAGTGGGACTAGCGGGACGGGGGGCAATGAGCAGTTCTTC.

The V call is TRBV6-5, the J call TRBJ1-1; possibly TRBD1 for D (6 bases). Per germline, CDR1 MNHEY and CDR2 SVGAGI. Between the trimmed V and J ends, which lost 2 bases and 11 bases, there was a span of 12 bases. The CDR3 sequence is 12 residues long. CDR3 in amino acids: CASSYGQGKAFF. CDR3 sequence (DNA): TGTGCCAGCAGTTACGGCCAGGGGAAGGCTTTCTTT.

CDR3 in amino acids: CASTPGQGRETQYF. Here the CDR3 DNA reads TGCGCCAGCACCCCGGGACAGGGGCGAGAGACCCAGTACTTC. The V gene is TRBV5-1, the J gene TRBJ2-5, with 10 bases identical to TRBD1. V shed 6 bases and J 4 bases; nucleotides not matched to a gene: 6. CDR3 length: 14 residues. Germline-derived CDR1 and CDR2 are SGHRS and YFSETQ.

The rearrangement links TRBV20-1 to TRBJ2-1; TRBD2 matches 9 bases. Germline V CDR1 and CDR2: DFQATT, SNEGSKA (reference sequence). The CDR3 is 15 amino acids. V was pared by 3 bases and J by 4 bases, with 7 bases of the junction left unmatched. CDR3 loop: CSASGPLAGYNEQFF. The CDR3 DNA follows: TGCAGTGCTAGTGGGCCCCTAGCGGGGTACAATGAGCAGTTCTTC.

On this clone: Additional DNA sequences in this sample encode the identical CDR3. The chain joins TRBV6-2 or TRBV6-3 to TRBJ2-3, with no clear D. This CDR3 spans 11 amino acids. Germline V gene sequence: CDR1 MNHEY, CDR2 SVGEGT. Trimming removed 2 bases from V and 6 bases from J, with 3 bases in between. CDR3 sequence (DNA): TGTGCCAGCAGTTACCTCGATACGCAGTATTTT. It codes for CASSYLDTQYF.

The genes are TRBV27 and TRBJ2-1; the D is unclear. CDR1 MNHEY and CDR2 SMNVEV come from the germline V gene (reference sequence). Trimming left V 0 bases short and J 5 bases short, with 8 bases between. There are 14 residues in the CDR3. The CDR3 nucleotides are TGTGCCAGCAGTTTATCGAGTCTCCACAATGAGCAGTTCTTC. It codes for CASSLSSLHNEQFF.

The genes are TRBV6-2 or TRBV6-3 and TRBJ2-7; 7 bases are a match to TRBD1. The CDR3 extends over 15 amino acids. V lost 2 bases to trimming and J lost 2 bases; unmatched junction nucleotides: 6. CDR1 and CDR2 from the germline V gene are MNHEY and SVGEGT. CDR3 sequence reads: CASSYPSDRAYEQYF. The CDR3 DNA is TGTGCCAGCAGTTACCCGTCCGACAGGGCCTACGAGCAGTACTTC.

The chain recombines TRBV18 with TRBJ2-1; 7 nucleotides agree with TRBD2. The V gene end was trimmed by 3 bases and the J gene end by 0 bases; junction bases not matched to a gene: 8. The CDR3 contains 17 residues. Germline CDR1 and CDR2: KGHSH and LQKENI. CDR3 in amino acids: CASSPMGSGASYNEQFF. CDR3 DNA sequence: TGTGCCAGCTCACCTATGGGGAGCGGGGCCTCCTACAATGAGCAGTTCTTC.

This clone was counted a single time. The chain combines TRBV6-2 or TRBV6-3 with TRBJ2-7; no definite D call. Germline V CDR1 and CDR2: MNHEY, SVGEGT. This CDR3 is built from 14 residues. Deletions cut 5 bases from V and 2 bases from J, with 13 bases between. CDR3 loop: CASSHPLKAYEQYF. CDR3 in DNA: TGTGCCAGCAGTCACCCACTCAAAGCCTACGAGCAGTACTTC.

CDR3 loop: CAWTITAGNTIYF. Here the CDR3 DNA reads TGTGCCTGGACTATCACTGCTGGAAACACCATATATTTT. The genes are TRBV30 and TRBJ1-3; D uncertain. The CDR3 covers 13 residues. CDR1 and CDR2 (germline): GTSNPN, SVGIG (reference sequence). The ends were cut back, 4 bases at V and 2 bases at J, with 9 bases in the middle.

The chain links TRBV9 to TRBJ1-2, with 11 bases fitting TRBD1. In germline, CDR1 is SGDLS, CDR2 YYNGEE. The V segment lost 4 bases and the J segment 4 bases; nucleotides outside the gene matches: 9. This CDR3 spans 16 amino acids. For the CDR3, the DNA is TGTGCCAGCAGCCCCCGGACAGGGGGCACGGTCTATGGCTACACCTTC. As protein: CASSPRTGGTVYGYTF. Full variable domain (outside the CDR3, taken from reference TRBV9 and TRBJ1-2): DSGVTQTPKHLITATGQRVTLRCSPRSGDLSVYWYQQSLDQGLQFLIQYYNGEERAKGNILERFSAQQFPDLHSELNLSSLELGDSALYFCASSPRTGGTVYGYTFGSGTRLTVV.